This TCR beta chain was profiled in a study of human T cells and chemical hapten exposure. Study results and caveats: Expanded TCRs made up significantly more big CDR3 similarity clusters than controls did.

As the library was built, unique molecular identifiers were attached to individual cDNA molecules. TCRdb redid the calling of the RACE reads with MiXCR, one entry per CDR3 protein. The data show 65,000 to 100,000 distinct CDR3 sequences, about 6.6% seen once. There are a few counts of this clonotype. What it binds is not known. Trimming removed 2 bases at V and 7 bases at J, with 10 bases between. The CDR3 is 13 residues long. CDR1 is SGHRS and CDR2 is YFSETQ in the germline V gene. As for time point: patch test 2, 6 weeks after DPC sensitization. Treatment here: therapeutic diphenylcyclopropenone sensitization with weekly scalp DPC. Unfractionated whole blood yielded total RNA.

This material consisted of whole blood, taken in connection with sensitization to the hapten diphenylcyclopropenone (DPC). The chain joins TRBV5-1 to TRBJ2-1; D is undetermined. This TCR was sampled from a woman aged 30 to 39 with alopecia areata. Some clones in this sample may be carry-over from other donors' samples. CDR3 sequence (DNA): TGCGCCAGCAGCTTTTCGGAACGAAATGAGCAGTTCTTC. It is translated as CASSFSERNEQFF.